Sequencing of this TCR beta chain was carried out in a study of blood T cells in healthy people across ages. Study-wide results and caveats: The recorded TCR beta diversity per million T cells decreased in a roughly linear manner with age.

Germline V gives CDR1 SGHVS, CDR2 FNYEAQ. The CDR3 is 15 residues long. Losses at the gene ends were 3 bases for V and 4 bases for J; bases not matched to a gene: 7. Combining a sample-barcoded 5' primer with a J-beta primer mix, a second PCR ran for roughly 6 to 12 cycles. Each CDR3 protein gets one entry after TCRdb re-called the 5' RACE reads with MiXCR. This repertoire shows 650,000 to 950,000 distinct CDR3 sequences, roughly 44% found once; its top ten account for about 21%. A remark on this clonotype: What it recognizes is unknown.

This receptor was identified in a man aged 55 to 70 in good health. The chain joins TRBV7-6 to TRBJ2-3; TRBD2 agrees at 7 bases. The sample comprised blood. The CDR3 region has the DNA TGTGCCAGCAGCTTGGGAGGGCCGTACTCAGATACGCAGTATTTT. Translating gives CASSLGGPYSDTQYF.